This entry concerns a single T cell receptor (beta chain). Its target is not known. This specimen belongs to a study of shared clonotypes between healthy human individuals. Whole-study findings and limits: There were few donors, and this limited the genetic and exposure-history diversity represented.

CDR1 is LGHNA, CDR2 YSLEER, per germline. The V and J ends lost 7 bases and 0 bases, in that order; junction bases with no gene match: 6. There are 15 residues in the CDR3. Around 30,000 T cell genomes (roughly 300 ng DNA) went into each PBMC replicate. As handled by the study authors: ImmunoSEQ output held junction-only sequences without quality scores, so filtering differed. The data were produced by immunoSEQ multiplex PCR, yet TCRdb's version contains in-frame clones alone and is incomplete. That table is the source of V, J and clone size, and D and trimming were worked out from the DNA. This table holds roughly 500,000 clones, about three quarters found once.

Sequencing was carried out using PBMCs. The TCR comes from a woman aged 40 to 49 in good health. Some clones in this sample may be carry-over from other donors' samples. The V gene is TRBV4-3, the J gene TRBJ2-3; TRBD2 aligns across 8 bases. The CDR3 loop is CASKRTSLSTDTQYF. In DNA, the CDR3 is TGCGCCAGCAAAAGGACTAGCCTTAGCACAGATACGCAGTATTTT.